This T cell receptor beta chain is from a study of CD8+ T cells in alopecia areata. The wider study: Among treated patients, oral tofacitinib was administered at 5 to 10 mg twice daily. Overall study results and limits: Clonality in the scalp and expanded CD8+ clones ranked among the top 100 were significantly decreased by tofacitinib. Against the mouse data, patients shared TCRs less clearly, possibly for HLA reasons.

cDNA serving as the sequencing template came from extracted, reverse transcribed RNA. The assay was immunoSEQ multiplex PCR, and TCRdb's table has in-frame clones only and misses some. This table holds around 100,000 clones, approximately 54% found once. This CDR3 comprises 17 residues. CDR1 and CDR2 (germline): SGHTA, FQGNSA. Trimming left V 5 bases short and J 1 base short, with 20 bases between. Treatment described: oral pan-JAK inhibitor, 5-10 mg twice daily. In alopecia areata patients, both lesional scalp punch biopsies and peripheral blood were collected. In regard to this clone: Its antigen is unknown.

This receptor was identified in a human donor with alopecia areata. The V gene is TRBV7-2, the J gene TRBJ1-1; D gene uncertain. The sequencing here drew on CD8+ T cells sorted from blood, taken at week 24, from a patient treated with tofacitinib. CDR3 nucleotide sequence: TGTGCCAGCAGCAGGGCGTCTGGTCGGCTCCCGAACACTGAAGCTTTCTTT. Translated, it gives CASSRASGRLPNTEAFF.